This TCR beta chain was documented in a study of identical twins. Study results and limitations: Conclusions relied on cross-sectional statistical analysis, not following the same donors. Within twin pairs, the out-of-frame alpha sequences they shared showed excess low generation probability.

Each CDR3 protein gets one entry after TCRdb re-called the 5' RACE reads with MiXCR. The sample carries about 190,000 distinct CDR3 sequences, around a sixth recorded once. Trimming took 6 bases from V and 7 from J, leaving 19 bases between them. Germline V gene data show CDR1 as LNHDA and CDR2 as SQIVND (reference sequence). This CDR3 is built from 14 residues. This clonotype was observed a few times. Its antigen is not known. These same data were also listed under a study on T cells expressing NK-cell markers. As reported in that work: The study found these clonotypes also leading the CD3+CD56-NKG2C+ fraction in four donors.

The sequencing input was CD8+ T cells sorted from blood. The TCR sequence derives from a woman under 30 in good health. The rearrangement links TRBV19 to TRBJ2-7; D is possibly TRBD1 (6 bases). The CDR3 spells CASSLGQWTFEQYF. CDR3 DNA: TGTGCCAGTAGCCTCGGACAGTGGACCTTTGAGCAGTACTTC. Full variable domain (missing parts from reference TRBV19 and TRBJ2-7): DGGITQSPKYLFRKEGQNVTLSCEQNLNHDAMYWYRQDPGQGLRLIYYSQIVNDFQKGDIAEGYSVSREKKESFPLTVTSAQKNPTAFYLCASSLGQWTFEQYFGPGTRLTVT.